These 3 T cell receptor beta chains share one sample of origin, sequenced in a study of PD-L1 blockade in urothelial cancer. The assay was immunoSEQ multiplex PCR, and TCRdb's table has in-frame clones only and misses some. Of tens of thousands of clones in the sample, about 90% were seen once. This sample comprised PBMCs, obtained around atezolizumab (anti-PD-L1) treatment. The receptors derive from a man in his 60s with urothelial cancer.

The chain uses TRBV14 and TRBJ2-7, with 13 bases that match TRBD2. The CDR3 sequence is 15 residues long. The J segment lost 7 bases and the V segment lost 2 bases, leaving 5 bases of the junction unmatched. In germline, CDR1 is SGHDN, CDR2 FVKESK. The CDR3 spells CASSQNPGLAGEQYF. CDR3 nucleotides: TGTGCCAGCAGCCAAAATCCGGGACTAGCGGGGGAGCAGTACTTC.

The chain joins TRBV2 to TRBJ1-1; D gene unclear. The V gene lost 6 bases and the J gene lost 0 bases, with 8 bases spanning the gap. CDR1 and CDR2 from the germline V gene are SNHLY and FYNNEI. This CDR3 contains 13 residues. The CDR3 is CASRGGLNTEAFF. In DNA form, the CDR3 reads TGTGCCAGCAGGGGAGGTCTGAACACTGAAGCTTTCTTT.

The chain joins TRBV6-6 to TRBJ2-1; D unclear. CDR3 length: 15 residues. Germline lookup yields CDR1 MNHNY and CDR2 SVGAGI (reference sequence). V was shortened by 0 bases and J by 5 bases, with 11 bases between the two germline ends. The CDR3 here is CASSYSSTVDNEQFF. DNA of the CDR3: TGTGCCAGCAGTTACTCGTCTACAGTCGACAATGAGCAGTTCTTC.